This TCR beta chain was documented in a study of blood T cells in healthy people across ages. The authors ran a second PCR of roughly 6 to 11 cycles using a sample-barcoded 5' primer and a J-beta primer mix. Each CDR3 protein gets one entry after TCRdb re-called the 5' RACE reads with MiXCR. The data contain over 550,000 distinct CDR3 sequences, approximately 30% of them singletons. This clonotype was recorded many times. The germline V gene encodes CDR1 MDHEN and CDR2 SYDVKM. This CDR3 comprises 13 residues. V shed 8 bases and J shed 5 bases, with 16 bases lying between them. Sequenced: blood. The chain employs TRBV28 and TRBJ2-7; D may be TRBD1 or TRBD2 (7 bases each). The source of this sequence is a woman aged 80 or over in good health. Written as DNA, the CDR3 is TGTGCCAGCCAGGGAGGGGGCAGGGACGAGCAGTACTTC. Amino acid sequence: CASQGGGRDEQYF.